This T cell receptor (beta chain) stems from a study of identical twins. The table lists this clonotype with a few counts. The antigen is unknown. The germline V gene has CDR1 MGHRA and CDR2 YSYEKL. Trimming shortened V by 4 bases and J by 0 bases, and 16 bases separated the two germline ends. The CDR3 extends over 16 amino acids. Whole-study results and caveats: It was cross-sectional statistical analysis, not following the same donors, that the conclusions relied on.

TCRdb reanalysed the 5' RACE reads using MiXCR and keeps one entry per CDR3 protein. Of hundreds of thousands of distinct CDR3 sequences listed, 8.6% are singletons. These sequences were also reported in another study, on yellow fever vaccine responses in identical twins.

The sequenced sample consisted of PBMCs. The gene calls are TRBV4-1 and TRBJ2-7; no reliable D call. The TCR was taken from a woman in her late teens or twenties in good health. This CDR3 is CASSPQPEFVSYEQYF. CDR3 in DNA: TGCGCCAGCAGCCCTCAGCCAGAATTTGTCTCCTACGAGCAGTACTTC.